This TCR beta chain was captured by sequencing in a study of OX40 agonist ivuxolimab in advanced cancers. CDR1 and CDR2 (germline): MNHNY, SVGAGI (reference sequence). CDR3 length: 12 residues. V lost 6 bases and J 12 bases, leaving 15 bases between the germline ends. Assay: immunoSEQ multiplex PCR; the TCRdb copy retains only in-frame clones and omits some. Seen here are 60,000 to 100,000 clones, 92% observed once, and the top ten hold roughly 0.56%. About this clone: The target antigen is unknown.

Study observations and caveats: Circulating CD4+ and CD8+ T cells showed clonal expansion by week 6 at 0.1 to 3.0 mg/kg.

The source of this sequence is an adult with an advanced solid tumor such as melanoma, head and neck, liver or kidney cancer. The rearrangement joins TRBV6-6 to TRBJ1-5; D is perhaps TRBD1 (5 bases). Sample: CD4+ or CD8+ T cells sorted from blood, taken in a trial of the OX40 agonist ivuxolimab. The CDR3 region is CASSDRAGHQHF. In DNA form, the CDR3 reads TGTGCCAGCAGCGATCGGGCAGGACACCAGCATTTT.